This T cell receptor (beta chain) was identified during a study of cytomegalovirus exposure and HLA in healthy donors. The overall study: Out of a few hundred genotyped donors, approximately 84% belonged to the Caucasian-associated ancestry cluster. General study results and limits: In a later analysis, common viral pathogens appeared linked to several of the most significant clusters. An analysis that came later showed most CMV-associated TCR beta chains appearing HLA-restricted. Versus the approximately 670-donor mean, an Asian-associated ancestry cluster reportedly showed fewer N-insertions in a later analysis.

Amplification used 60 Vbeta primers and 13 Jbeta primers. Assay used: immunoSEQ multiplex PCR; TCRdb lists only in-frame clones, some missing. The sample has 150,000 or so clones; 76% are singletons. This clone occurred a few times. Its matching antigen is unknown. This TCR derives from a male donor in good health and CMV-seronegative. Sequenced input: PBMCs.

The CDR3 spells CASSLRTDFYGYTF. The CDR3 coding sequence is TGTGCCAGCAGCCTTCGGACGGACTTCTATGGCTACACCTTC. The chain recombines TRBV11-2 with TRBJ1-2; D unresolved. There are 14 residues in the CDR3. Trimming removed 5 bases from V and 4 bases from J, with 14 bases in between. The germline gives CDR1 SGHAT, CDR2 FQNNGV.